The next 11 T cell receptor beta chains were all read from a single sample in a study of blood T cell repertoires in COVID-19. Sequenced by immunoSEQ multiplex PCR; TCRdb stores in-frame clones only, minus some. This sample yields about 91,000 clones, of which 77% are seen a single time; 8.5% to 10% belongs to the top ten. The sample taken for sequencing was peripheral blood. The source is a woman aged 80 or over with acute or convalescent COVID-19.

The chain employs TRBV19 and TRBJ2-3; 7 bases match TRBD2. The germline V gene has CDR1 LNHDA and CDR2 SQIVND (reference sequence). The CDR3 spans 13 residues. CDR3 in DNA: TGTGCAGTGGGGGGGGATGGCACAGATACGCAGTATTTT. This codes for CAVGGDGTDTQYF.

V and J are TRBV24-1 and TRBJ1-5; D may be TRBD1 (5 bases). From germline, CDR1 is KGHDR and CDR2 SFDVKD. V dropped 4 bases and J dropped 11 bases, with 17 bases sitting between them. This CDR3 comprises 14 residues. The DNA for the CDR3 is TGTGCCACCAGTGAAGGGGTTAATAATTTGTCCCAGCATTTT. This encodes CATSEGVNNLSQHF.

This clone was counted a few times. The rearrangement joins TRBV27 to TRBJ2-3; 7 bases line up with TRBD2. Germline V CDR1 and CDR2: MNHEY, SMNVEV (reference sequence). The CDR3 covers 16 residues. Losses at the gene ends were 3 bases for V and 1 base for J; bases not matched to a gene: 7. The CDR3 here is CASSFLSGTRTDTQYF. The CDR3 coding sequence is TGTGCCAGCAGTTTCTTGAGCGGGACCCGCACAGATACGCAGTATTTT.

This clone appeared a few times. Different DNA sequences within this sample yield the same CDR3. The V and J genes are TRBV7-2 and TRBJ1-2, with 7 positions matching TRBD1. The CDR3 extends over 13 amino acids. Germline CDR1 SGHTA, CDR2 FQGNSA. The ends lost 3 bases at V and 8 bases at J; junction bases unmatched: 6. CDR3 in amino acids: CASSLQGDGGYTF. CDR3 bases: TGTGCCAGCAGCTTGCAGGGGGATGGGGGCTACACCTTC.

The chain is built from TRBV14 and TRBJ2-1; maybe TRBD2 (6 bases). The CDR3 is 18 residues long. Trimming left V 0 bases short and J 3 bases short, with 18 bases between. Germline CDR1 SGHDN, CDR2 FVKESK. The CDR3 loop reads CASSQDERANPYYNEQFF. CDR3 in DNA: TGTGCCAGCAGCCAAGATGAGCGGGCCAACCCCTACTACAATGAGCAGTTCTTC.

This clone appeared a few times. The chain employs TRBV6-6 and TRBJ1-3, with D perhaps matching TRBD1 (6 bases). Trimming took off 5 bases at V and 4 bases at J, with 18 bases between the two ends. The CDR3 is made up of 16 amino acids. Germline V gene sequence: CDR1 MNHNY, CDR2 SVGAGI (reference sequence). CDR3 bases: TGTGCCAGCAGTACTGGGGACATCTCACTAGGAAACACCATATATTTT. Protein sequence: CASSTGDISLGNTIYF.

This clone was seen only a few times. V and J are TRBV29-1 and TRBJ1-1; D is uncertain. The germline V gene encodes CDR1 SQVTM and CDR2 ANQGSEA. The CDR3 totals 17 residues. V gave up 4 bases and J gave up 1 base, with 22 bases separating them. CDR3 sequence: CSVGFRGPNPGNTEAFF. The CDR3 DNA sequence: TGCAGCGTTGGTTTCAGAGGTCCAAACCCGGGGAACACTGAAGCTTTCTTT. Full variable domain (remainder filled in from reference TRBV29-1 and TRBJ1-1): SAVISQKPSRDICQRGTSLTIQCQVDSQVTMMFWYRQQPGQSLTLIATANQGSEATYESGFVIDKFPISRPNLTFSTLTVSNMSPEDSSIYLCSVGFRGPNPGNTEAFFGQGTRLTVV.

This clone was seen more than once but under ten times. Here the CDR3 DNA reads TGTGCCAGCTCACTCAGACAGGAGGTATCCACTGAAGCTTTCTTT. Translating it yields CASSLRQEVSTEAFF. The genes are TRBV18 and TRBJ1-1, with D tentatively TRBD1 (6 bases). The germline V and J ends were trimmed by 4 bases and 4 bases, with 16 bases remaining between them. This CDR3 has 15 residues. The germline gives CDR1 KGHSH, CDR2 LQKENI.

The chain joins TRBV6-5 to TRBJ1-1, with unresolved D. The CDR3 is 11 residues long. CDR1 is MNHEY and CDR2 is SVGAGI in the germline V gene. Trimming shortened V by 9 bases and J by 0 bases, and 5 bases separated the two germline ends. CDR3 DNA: TGTGCCAGTCGTTTGAACACTGAAGCTTTCTTT. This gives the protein CASRLNTEAFF.

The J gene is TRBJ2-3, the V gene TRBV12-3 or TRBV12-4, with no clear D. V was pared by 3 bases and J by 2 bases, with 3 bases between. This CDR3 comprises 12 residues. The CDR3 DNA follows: TGTGCCAGCAGTTTCTCCACAGATACGCAGTATTTT. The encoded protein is CASSFSTDTQYF.

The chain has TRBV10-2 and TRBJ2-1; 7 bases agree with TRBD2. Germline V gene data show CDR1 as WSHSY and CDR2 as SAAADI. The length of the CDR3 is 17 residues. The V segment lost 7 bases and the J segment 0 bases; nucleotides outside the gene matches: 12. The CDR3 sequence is CASTETQRGSSYNEQFF. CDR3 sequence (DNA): TGCGCCAGCACTGAAACCCAGCGGGGTAGCTCCTACAATGAGCAGTTCTTC.